This TCR beta chain was sequenced during a study of CD8+CD57+ T cells in acquired aplastic anemia. CDR3 and TCR beta VDJ profiling relied on a genomic DNA template. TCRdb called the reads again in MiXCR, with one record for every CDR3 protein. The sample yields 110,000 or so distinct CDR3 sequences, over 55% seen once. General study results and limits: Sharing between patients and controls was observed for twenty-nine CD8+ CDR3 sequences.

CDR3 size: 13 residues. With 1 base removed from V and 4 bases from J, the gap between germline ends came to 4 bases. Germline CDR1 SSHAT, CDR2 FNYEAQ (reference sequence). The sequenced patients had an expansion of CD8+CD57+ cells seen by flow cytometry. Comments on this clonotype: As yet, its antigen is unknown.

The sequence came from a human donor with aplastic anemia. V gene TRBV7-7 combines with J gene TRBJ1-4, with D hard to call. Specimen: sorted CD4+, CD8+, or CD8+CD57+ T cells (not recorded which) from PBMCs. CDR3 loop: CASSLGDNEKLFF. CDR3 DNA: TGTGCCAGCAGCTTAGGCGATAATGAAAAACTGTTTTTT.